This is a list of T cell receptor beta chains from one sample in a study of shared clonotypes between healthy human individuals. Profiling relied on immunoSEQ multiplex PCR, and the TCRdb table lists in-frame clones only, not all of them. This table holds 2,500,000 or so clones, 85% to 95% found once. The specimen was naive CD4+ T cells from PBMCs. The receptors shown here come from a man between 18 and 29 years old in good health. Some clones in this sample may be carry-over from other donors' samples. CDR3s include the opening cysteine and the closing phenylalanine or tryptophan.

j_gene: TRBJ1-5; v_gene: TRBV27; CDR3aa: CASSLRTGSNQPQHF
j_gene: TRBJ2-1; v_gene: TRBV7-9; CDR3aa: CASSLDSTSSFF
j_gene: TRBJ1-5; v_gene: TRBV6-1; CDR3aa: CASSLGGSNQPQHF
j_gene: TRBJ2-7; v_gene: TRBV19; CDR3aa: CASSTESSYEQYF
j_gene: TRBJ1-1; v_gene: TRBV5-1; CDR3aa: CASSLEVENTEAFF
j_gene: -; v_gene: TRBV28; CDR3aa: CASSPPGTVYEQYF
j_gene: TRBJ2-5; v_gene: TRBV5-1; CDR3aa: CASSTRGALEETQYF
j_gene: TRBJ2-2; v_gene: TRBV9; CDR3aa: CASSLRRGRNTGELFF
j_gene: -; v_gene: TRBV7-9; CDR3aa: CASSGSTTSDSSYEQYF
j_gene: TRBJ1-3; v_gene: TRBV6-6; CDR3aa: CASSMQGGGNTIYF
j_gene: TRBJ2-7; v_gene: TRBV6-5; CDR3aa: CASSYRTSRDEQYF
j_gene: TRBJ2-7; v_gene: TRBV7-9; CDR3aa: CASNALAGTYEQYF
j_gene: TRBJ1-5; v_gene: TRBV28; CDR3aa: CASSLGWTGEPQHF
j_gene: TRBJ1-3; v_gene: TRBV30; CDR3aa: CAQGRGLSGNTIYF
j_gene: TRBJ2-7; v_gene: TRBV27; CDR3aa: CASKRTGAYEQYF
j_gene: TRBJ1-1; v_gene: TRBV28; CDR3aa: CASTPGQSNTEAFF
j_gene: TRBJ1-3; v_gene: TRBV10-2; CDR3aa: CASSGVAAWYGNTIYF
j_gene: TRBJ2-1; v_gene: TRBV19; CDR3aa: CASTHQRLGDNEQFF
j_gene: TRBJ2-3; v_gene: TRBV2; CDR3aa: CASSAGLAGAIDTQYF
j_gene: TRBJ2-2; v_gene: TRBV27; CDR3aa: CASRGTSGSNTGELFF
j_gene: TRBJ2-7; v_gene: TRBV18; CDR3aa: CASSASTYEQYF
j_gene: TRBJ2-2; v_gene: TRBV4-1; CDR3aa: CASSGWLAGELFF
j_gene: TRBJ2-1; v_gene: TRBV5-6; CDR3aa: CASSLLPWFEQFF
j_gene: TRBJ2-5; v_gene: TRBV9; CDR3aa: CASSPRTGGQETQYF